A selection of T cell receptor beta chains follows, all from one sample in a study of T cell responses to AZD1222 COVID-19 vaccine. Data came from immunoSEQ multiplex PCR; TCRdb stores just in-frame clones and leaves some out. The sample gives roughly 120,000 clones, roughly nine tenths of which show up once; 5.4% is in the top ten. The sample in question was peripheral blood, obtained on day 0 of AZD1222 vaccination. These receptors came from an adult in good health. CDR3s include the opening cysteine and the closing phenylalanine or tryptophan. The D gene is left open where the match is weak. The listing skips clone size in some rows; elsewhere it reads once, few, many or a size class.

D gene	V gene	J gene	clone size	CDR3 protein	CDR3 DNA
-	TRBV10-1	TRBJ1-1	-	CASSALRDTEAFF	TGCGCCAGCAGTGCACTACGGGACACTGAAGCTTTCTTT
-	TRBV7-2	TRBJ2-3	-	CASSPPTDTQYF	TGTGCCAGCAGCCCTCCTACAGATACGCAGTATTTT
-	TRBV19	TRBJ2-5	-	CASSTGSQETQYF	TGTGCCAGTAGTACCGGATCCCAAGAGACCCAGTACTTC
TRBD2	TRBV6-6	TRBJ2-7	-	CASSYSSGAYEQYF	TGTGCCAGCAGTTACTCGAGCGGGGCCTACGAGCAGTACTTC
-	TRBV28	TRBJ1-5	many	CATTAGPLYSNQPQHF	TGTGCCACCACAGCGGGTCCCTTGTATAGCAATCAGCCCCAGCATTTT
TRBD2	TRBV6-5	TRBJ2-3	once	CATVTPAGATDTQYF	TGTGCCACGGTAACCCCAGCGGGAGCCACAGATACGCAGTATTTT
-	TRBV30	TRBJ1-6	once	CAWSRAGGVKNSPLHF	TGTGCCTGGAGTCGCGCGGGGGGCGTCAAGAATTCACCCCTCCACTTT
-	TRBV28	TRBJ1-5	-	CASSLGQGNQPQHF	TGTGCCAGCAGTTTGGGGCAGGGCAATCAGCCCCAGCATTTT
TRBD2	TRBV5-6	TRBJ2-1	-	CASSLGSGSYNEQFF	TGTGCCAGCAGCTTGGGTAGCGGGAGTTACAATGAGCAGTTCTTC
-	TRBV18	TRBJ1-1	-	CASSPSLSITDTEAFF	TGTGCCAGCTCACCAAGTCTTTCGATTACGGACACTGAAGCTTTCTTT
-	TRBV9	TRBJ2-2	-	CASSVAPLDGELFF	TGTGCCAGCAGCGTAGCCCCTCTAGACGGGGAGCTGTTTTTT
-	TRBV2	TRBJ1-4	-	CASNIRAATNEKLFF	TGTGCCAGCAATATACGGGCCGCAACTAATGAAAAACTGTTTTTT
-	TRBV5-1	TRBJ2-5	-	CASSLLRPHGETQYF	TGCGCCAGCAGCTTGTTAAGGCCCCACGGGGAGACCCAGTACTTC
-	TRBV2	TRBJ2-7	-	CASTRDGGQKGEQYF	TGTGCCAGCACCCGGGATGGGGGGCAGAAGGGCGAGCAGTACTTC
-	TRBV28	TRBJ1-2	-	CASSSTYKVLVYTF	TGTGCCAGCAGTTCGACGTACAAGGTGTTGGTCTACACCTTC
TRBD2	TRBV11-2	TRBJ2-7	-	CASSLGPGSGGPEQYF	TGTGCCAGCAGCTTAGGCCCGGGAAGCGGGGGGCCCGAGCAGTACTTC
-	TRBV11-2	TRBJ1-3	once	CASSPWRGKTGSGNTIYF	TGTGCCAGCAGCCCATGGAGGGGCAAAACAGGCTCTGGAAACACCATATATTTT
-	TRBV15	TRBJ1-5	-	CATSRALYSNQPQHF	TGTGCCACCAGCAGAGCGTTATATAGCAATCAGCCCCAGCATTTT
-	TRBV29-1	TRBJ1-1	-	CSAKTALNTEAFF	TGCAGCGCTAAGACAGCCTTGAACACTGAAGCTTTCTTT
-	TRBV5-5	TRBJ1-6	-	CASSHLAGSSYNSPLHF	TGTGCCAGCAGCCACCTGGCAGGGAGCTCCTATAATTCACCCCTCCACTTT
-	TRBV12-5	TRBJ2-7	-	CASGWGSYEQYF	TGTGCTAGTGGTTGGGGGTCCTACGAGCAGTACTTC
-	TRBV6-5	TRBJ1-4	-	CASSLLSDSEKLFF	TGTGCCAGCAGCCTTCTCTCGGACAGCGAAAAACTGTTTTTT
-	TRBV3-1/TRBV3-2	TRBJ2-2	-	CASSPLDTGELFF	TGTGCCAGCAGCCCGCTAGACACCGGGGAGCTGTTTTTT
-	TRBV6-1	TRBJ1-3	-	CASSEVQEIYF	TGTGCCAGCAGTGAAGTACAGGAAATATATTTT
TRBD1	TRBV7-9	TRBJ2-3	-	CASSLGVGTGVEDTQYF	TGTGCCAGCAGCTTGGGGGTCGGGACAGGGGTGGAAGATACGCAGTATTTT
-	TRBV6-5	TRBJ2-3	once	CASSDSGITDTQYF	TGTGCCAGCTCCGACTCGGGGATCACAGATACGCAGTATTTT
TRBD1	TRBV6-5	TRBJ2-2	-	CASRDRANTGELFF	TGTGCCAGTCGGGACAGGGCGAACACCGGGGAGCTGTTTTTT
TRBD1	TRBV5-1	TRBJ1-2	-	CASSSMTGRDGYTF	TGCGCCAGCAGCTCGATGACAGGGCGCGATGGCTACACCTTC
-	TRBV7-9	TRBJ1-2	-	CASSSVRSGYTF	TGTGCCAGCAGCTCCGTCCGTAGTGGCTACACCTTC
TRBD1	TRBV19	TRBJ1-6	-	CASSTGTETSPLHF	TGTGCCAGTAGTACCGGGACAGAGACTTCACCCCTCCACTTT
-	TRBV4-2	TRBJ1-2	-	CASSQDSNRPDYGYTF	TGTGCCAGCAGCCAAGATAGTAACAGACCCGACTATGGCTACACCTTC
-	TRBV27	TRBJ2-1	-	CASSLSWGSYNEQFF	TGTGCCAGCAGTTTATCGTGGGGCTCCTACAATGAGCAGTTCTTC
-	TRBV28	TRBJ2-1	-	CASSFVEGGRNEQFF	TGTGCCAGCAGTTTCGTGGAGGGTGGTCGCAATGAGCAGTTCTTC
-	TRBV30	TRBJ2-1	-	CAGEKGVVRPNEQFF	TGTGCCGGAGAAAAGGGGGTCGTCCGGCCCAATGAGCAGTTCTTC
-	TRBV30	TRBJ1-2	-	CAWSVLVLGREGYTF	TGTGCCTGGAGTGTACTGGTATTAGGCAGAGAAGGCTACACCTTC